The source of this TCR beta chain is a study of OX40 agonist ivuxolimab in advanced cancers. Generated by immunoSEQ multiplex PCR, the TCRdb table keeps only in-frame clones and is missing some. The profile shows tens of thousands of clones, roughly 81% of them singletons. Points on this clone: Its antigen remains unknown.

Baseline, cycle 4 day 1, and cycle 7 day 1 were the blood sampling points. Study outcomes and limitations: The study found that CD8+ T cells averaged more expanded clones than CD4+. Doses of 0.1 to 3.0 mg/kg were accompanied by clonal expansion of CD4+ and CD8+ blood T cells by week 6.

This clonotype was obtained from an adult with an advanced solid tumor such as melanoma, head and neck, liver or kidney cancer. The specimen comprised CD4+ or CD8+ T cells sorted from blood, sampled in a trial of the OX40 agonist ivuxolimab.

The chain's CDR3 is CATQQGREQYF. The CDR3 DNA is TGTGCCACACAACAGGGGAGGGAGCAGTACTTC. The V and J genes are TRBV6-5 and TRBJ2-5, with D perhaps assigned TRBD1 or TRBD2 (7 bases each). V lost 10 bases, J lost 11 bases, and 17 bases lay in between. Germline lookup yields CDR1 MNHEY and CDR2 SVGAGI. This CDR3 has 11 amino acids.